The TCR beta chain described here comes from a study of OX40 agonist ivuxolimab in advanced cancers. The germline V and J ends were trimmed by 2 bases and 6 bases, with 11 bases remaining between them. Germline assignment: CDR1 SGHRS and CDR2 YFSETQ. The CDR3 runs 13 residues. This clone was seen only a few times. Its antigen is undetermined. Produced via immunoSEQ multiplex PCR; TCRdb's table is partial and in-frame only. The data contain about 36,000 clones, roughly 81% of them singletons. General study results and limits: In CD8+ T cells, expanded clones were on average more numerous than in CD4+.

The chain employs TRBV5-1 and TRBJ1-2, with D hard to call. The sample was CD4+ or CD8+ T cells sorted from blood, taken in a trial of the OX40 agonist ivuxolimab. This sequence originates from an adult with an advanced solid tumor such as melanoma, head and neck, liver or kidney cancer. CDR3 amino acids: CASSFDTTHGYTF. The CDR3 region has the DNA TGCGCCAGCAGCTTCGACACGACACATGGCTACACCTTC.